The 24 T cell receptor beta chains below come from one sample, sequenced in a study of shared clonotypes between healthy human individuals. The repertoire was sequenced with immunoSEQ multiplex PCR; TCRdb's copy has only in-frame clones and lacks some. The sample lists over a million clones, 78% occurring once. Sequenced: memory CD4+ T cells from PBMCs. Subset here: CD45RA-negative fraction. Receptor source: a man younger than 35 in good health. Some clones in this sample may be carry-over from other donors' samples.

The CDR3 reads CATSGGARHEQYF. The CDR3 coding sequence is TGTGCCACCAGCGGGGGGGCCAGACACGAGCAGTACTTC. V gene TRBV15 combines with J gene TRBJ2-7, with D tentatively TRBD2 (7 bases). V was shortened by 5 bases and J by 5 bases, with 13 bases between the two germline ends. The CDR3 sequence is 13 residues long. Looked up from germline, CDR1 is LNHNV and CDR2 is YYDKDF (reference sequence).

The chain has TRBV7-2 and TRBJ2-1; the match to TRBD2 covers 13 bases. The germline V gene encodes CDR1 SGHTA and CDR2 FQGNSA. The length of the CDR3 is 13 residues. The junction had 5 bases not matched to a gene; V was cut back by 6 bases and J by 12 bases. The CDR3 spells CASRLLAGGRQFF. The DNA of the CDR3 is TGTGCCAGCAGGCTACTAGCGGGAGGGAGGCAGTTCTTC.

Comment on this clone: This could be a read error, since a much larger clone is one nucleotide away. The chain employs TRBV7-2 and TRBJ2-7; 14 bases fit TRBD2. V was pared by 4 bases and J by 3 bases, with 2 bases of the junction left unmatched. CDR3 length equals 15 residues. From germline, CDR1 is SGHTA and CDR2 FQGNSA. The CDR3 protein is CASSSGTSGSYEQYF. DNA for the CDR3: TGTGCCAGCAGCTCCGGGACTAGCGGGAGCTACGAGCAGTACTTC.

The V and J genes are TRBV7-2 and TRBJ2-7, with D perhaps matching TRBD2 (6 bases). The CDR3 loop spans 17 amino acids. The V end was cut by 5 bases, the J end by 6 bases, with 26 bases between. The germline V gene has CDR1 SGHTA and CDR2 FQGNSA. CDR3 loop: CASSRAVGAGTPLEQYF. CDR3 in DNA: TGTGCCAGCAGCCGAGCGGTTGGGGCGGGGACTCCTCTCGAGCAGTACTTC.

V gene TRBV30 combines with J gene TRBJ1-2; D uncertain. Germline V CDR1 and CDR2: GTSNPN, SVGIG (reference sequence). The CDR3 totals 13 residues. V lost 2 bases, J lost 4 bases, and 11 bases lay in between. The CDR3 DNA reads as TGTGCCTGGAGTAGGAGACGGATCTATGGCTACACCTTC. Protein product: CAWSRRRIYGYTF.

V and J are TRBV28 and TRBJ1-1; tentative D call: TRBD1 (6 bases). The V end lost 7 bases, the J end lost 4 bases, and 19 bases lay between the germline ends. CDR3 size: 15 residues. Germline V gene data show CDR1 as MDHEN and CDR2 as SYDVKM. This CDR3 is CASTNAKGGGTEAFF. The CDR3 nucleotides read TGTGCCAGCACAAACGCAAAAGGGGGGGGCACTGAAGCTTTCTTT.

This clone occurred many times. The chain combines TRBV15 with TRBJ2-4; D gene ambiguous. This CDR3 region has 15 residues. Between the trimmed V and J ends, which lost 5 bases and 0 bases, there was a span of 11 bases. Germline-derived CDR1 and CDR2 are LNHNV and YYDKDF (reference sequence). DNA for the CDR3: TGTGCCACCAGCTCCCCTCGGCTAGCCAAAAACATTCAGTACTTC. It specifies CATSSPRLAKNIQYF.

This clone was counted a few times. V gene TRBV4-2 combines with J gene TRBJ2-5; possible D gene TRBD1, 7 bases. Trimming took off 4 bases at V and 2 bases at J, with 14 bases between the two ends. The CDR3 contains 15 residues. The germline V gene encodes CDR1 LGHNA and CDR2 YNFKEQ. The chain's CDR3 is CASSRTGGQQETQYF. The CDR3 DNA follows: TGTGCCAGCAGCCGGACCGGGGGACAGCAAGAGACCCAGTACTTC.

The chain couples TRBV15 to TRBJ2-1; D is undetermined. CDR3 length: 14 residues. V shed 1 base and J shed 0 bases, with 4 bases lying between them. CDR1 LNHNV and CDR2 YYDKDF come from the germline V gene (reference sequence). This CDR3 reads CATSRADSYNEQFF. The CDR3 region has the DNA TGTGCCACCAGCAGAGCGGACTCCTACAATGAGCAGTTCTTC.

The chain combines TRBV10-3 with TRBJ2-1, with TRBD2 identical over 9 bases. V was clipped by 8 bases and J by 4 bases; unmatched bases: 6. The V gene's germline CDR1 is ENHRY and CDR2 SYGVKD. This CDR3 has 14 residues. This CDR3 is CAIGAGGSYNEQFF. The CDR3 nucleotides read TGTGCCATCGGAGCGGGAGGATCATACAATGAGCAGTTCTTC.

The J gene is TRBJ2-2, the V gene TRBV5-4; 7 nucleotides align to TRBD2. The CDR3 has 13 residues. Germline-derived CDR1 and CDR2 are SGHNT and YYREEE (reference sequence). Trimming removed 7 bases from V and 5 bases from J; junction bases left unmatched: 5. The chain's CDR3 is CASGEGRTGELFF. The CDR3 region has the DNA TGTGCCAGCGGGGAGGGCCGGACCGGGGAGCTGTTTTTT.

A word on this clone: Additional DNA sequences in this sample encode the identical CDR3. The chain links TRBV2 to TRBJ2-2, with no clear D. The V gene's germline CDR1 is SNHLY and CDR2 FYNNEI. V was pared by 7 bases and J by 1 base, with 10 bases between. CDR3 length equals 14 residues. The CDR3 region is CASNSAENTGELFF. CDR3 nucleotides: TGTGCCAGCAACAGCGCGGAGAACACCGGGGAGCTGTTTTTT.

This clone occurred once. The CDR3 loop reads CASSLSGAEETQYF. For the CDR3, the DNA is TGTGCCAGCAGCTTGTCGGGGGCAGAAGAGACCCAGTACTTC. This rearrangement joins TRBV5-4 to TRBJ2-5; D assignment may be TRBD1 or TRBD2 (6 bases each). The V gene's germline CDR1 is SGHNT and CDR2 YYREEE (reference sequence). V was trimmed by 1 base and J by 3 bases, leaving 10 bases between them. The CDR3 covers 14 residues. Drawing the rest from reference TRBV5-4 and TRBJ2-5, the complete variable domain is ETGVTQSPTHLIKTRGQQVTLRCSSQSGHNTVSWYQQALGQGPQFIFQYYREEENGRGNFPPRFSGLQFPNYSSELNVNALELDDSALYLCASSLSGAEETQYFGPGTRLLVL.

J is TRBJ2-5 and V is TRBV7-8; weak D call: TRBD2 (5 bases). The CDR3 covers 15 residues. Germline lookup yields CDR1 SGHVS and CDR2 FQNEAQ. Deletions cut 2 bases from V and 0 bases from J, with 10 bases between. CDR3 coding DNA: TGTGCCAGCAGCTTATGGCCTAGCTACCAAGAGACCCAGTACTTC. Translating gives CASSLWPSYQETQYF.

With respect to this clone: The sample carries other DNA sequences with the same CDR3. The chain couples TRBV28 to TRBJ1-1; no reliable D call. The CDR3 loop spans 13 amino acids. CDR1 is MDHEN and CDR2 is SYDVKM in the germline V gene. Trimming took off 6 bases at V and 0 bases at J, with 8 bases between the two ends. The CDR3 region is CASSRTLNTEAFF. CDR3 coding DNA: TGTGCCAGCAGCCGGACGTTGAACACTGAAGCTTTCTTT.

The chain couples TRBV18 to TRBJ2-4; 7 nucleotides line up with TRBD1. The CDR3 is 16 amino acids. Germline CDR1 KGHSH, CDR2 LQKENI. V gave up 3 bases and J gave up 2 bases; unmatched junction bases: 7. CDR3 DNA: TGTGCCAGCTCACCCTTTACAGGGGACACCAAAAACATTCAGTACTTC. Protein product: CASSPFTGDTKNIQYF.

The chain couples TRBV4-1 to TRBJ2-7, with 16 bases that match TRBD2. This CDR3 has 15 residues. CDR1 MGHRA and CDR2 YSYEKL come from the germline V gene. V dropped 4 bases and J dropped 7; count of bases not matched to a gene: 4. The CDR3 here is CASSLGTSGRVEQYF. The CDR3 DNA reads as TGCGCCAGCAGCCTAGGGACTAGCGGGAGGGTTGAGCAGTACTTC.

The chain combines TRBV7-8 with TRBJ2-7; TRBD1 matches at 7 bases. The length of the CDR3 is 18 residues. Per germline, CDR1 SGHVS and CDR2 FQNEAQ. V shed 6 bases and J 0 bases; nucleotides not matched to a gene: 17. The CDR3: CASRPHPRTGSSSYEQYF. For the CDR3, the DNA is TGTGCCAGCAGACCACACCCTAGGACAGGTTCCAGCTCCTACGAGCAGTACTTC.

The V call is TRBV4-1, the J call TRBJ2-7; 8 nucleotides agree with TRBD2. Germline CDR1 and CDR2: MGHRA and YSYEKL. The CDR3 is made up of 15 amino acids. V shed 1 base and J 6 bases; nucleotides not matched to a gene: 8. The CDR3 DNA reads TGCGCCAGCAGCCAAGGGGGACTAGGGGTCCGCGAGCAGTACTTC. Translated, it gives CASSQGGLGVREQYF.

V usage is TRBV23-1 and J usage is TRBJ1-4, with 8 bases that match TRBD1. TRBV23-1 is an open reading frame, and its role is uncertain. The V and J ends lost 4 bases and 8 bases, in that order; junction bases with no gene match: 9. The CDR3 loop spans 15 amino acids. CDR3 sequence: CASSPQQGEAEKLFF. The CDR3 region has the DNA TGCGCCAGCAGTCCGCAACAGGGGGAGGCAGAAAAACTGTTTTTT.

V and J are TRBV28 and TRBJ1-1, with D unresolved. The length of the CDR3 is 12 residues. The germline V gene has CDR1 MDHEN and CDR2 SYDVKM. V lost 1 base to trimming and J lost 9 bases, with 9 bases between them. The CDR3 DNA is TGTGCCAGCAGTTTATCCCGAGTTAAAGCTTTCTTT. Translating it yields CASSLSRVKAFF.

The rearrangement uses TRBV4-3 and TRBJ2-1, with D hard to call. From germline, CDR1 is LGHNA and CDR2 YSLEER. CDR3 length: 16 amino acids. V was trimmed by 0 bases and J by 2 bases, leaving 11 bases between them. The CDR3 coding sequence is TGCGCCAGCAGCCAAGATCTGGCCTCCCCCTACAATGAGCAGTTCTTC. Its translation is CASSQDLASPYNEQFF.

The CDR3 here is CASSEKTGGPLAFF. CDR3 bases: TGTGCCAGCAGTGAAAAAACAGGGGGTCCCTTGGCTTTCTTT. The V gene is TRBV2, the J gene TRBJ1-1, with TRBD1 matching over 8 bases. J lost 11 bases, V lost 2 bases, and 10 bases had no gene match. Per germline, CDR1 SNHLY and CDR2 FYNNEI. The CDR3 has 14 amino acids.

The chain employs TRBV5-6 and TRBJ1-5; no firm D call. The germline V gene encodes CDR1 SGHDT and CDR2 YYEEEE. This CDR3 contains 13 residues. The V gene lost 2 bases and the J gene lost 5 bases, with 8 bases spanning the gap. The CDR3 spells CASSFSYDQPQHF. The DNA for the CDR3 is TGTGCCAGCAGCTTCTCCTACGATCAGCCCCAGCATTTT.